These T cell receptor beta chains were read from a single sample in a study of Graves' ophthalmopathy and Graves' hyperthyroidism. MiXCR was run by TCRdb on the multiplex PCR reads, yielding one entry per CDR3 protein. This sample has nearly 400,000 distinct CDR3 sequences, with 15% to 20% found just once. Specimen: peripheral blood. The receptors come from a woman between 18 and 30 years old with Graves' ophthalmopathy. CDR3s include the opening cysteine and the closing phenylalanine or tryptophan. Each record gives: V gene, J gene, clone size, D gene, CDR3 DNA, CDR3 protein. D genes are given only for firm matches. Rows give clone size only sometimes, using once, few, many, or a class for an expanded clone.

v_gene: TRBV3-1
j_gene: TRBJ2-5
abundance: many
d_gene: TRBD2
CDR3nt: TGTGCCAGCAGCCAGGCTAGCGGGGCGGAGACCCAGTACTTC
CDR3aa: CASSQASGAETQYF

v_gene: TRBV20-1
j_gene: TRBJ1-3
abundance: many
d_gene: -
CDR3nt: TGCAGTGCTAGAGATCTTGATTGGGGGCTTAGGGGGGGAAACACCATATATTTT
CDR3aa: CSARDLDWGLRGGNTIYF

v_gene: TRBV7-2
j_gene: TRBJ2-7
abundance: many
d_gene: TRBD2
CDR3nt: TGTGCCAGCAGCGAAATTAGCGGGACCTCCTACGAGCAGTACTTC
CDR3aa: CASSEISGTSYEQYF

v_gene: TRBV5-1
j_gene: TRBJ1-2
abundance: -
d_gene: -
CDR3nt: TGCGCCAGCAGCCCCCCCTCGAGGGGCCTTAACTATGGCTACACCTTC
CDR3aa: CASSPPSRGLNYGYTF

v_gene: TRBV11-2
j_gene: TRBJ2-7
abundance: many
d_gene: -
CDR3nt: TGTGCCAGCAGCTTAGAACGGCGAAGGGTCTACGAGCAGTACTTC
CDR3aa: CASSLERRRVYEQYF

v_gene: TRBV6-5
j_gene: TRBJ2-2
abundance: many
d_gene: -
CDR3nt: TGTGCCACCCGGTTCGGGGCCCCCCAGACCGGGGAGCTGTTTTTT
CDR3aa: CATRFGAPQTGELFF

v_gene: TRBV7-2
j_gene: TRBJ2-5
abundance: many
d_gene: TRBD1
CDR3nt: TGTGCCAGCAGCTTAGCCCTACTTCCGGGACAGGGAAAAGAGACCCAGTACTTC
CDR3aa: CASSLALLPGQGKETQYF

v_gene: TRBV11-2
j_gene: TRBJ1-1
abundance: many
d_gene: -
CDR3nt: TGTGCCAGCAGCGGGCACCTAATGAACACTGAAGCTTTCTTT
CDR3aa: CASSGHLMNTEAFF

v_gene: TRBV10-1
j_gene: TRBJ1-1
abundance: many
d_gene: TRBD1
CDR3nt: TGCGCCAGCAGTGGGGGCCTTCGGGACAGGTTCCCGCGGGGGACTGAAGCTTTCTTT
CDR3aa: CASSGGLRDRFPRGTEAFF

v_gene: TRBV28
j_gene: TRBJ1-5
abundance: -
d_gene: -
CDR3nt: TGTGCCAGCAACCGACAGAGGAATCAGCCCCAGCATTTT
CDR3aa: CASNRQRNQPQHF

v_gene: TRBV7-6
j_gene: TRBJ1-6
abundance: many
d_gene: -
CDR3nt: TGTGCCAGCAGCCCGGACCTGGATTCACCCCTCCACTTT
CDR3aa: CASSPDLDSPLHF

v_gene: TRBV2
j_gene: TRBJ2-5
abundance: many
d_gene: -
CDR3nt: TGTGCCAGCAGTGATTTGACGTTGGGAGAGACCCAGTACTTC
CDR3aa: CASSDLTLGETQYF

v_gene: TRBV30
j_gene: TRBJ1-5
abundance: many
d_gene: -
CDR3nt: TGTGCCTGGAGGAGCCAGGCGAGCAATCAGCCCCAGCATTTT
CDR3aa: CAWRSQASNQPQHF

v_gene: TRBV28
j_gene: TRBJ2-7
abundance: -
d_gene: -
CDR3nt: TGTGCCAGCAGTTTTTTTGGGCAGGTCTCCTACGAGCAGTACTTC
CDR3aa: CASSFFGQVSYEQYF

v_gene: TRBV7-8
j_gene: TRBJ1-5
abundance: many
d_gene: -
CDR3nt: TGTGCCAGCAGCCCCGTCCCGGATCAGCCCCAGCATTTT
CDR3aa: CASSPVPDQPQHF